Each of the 7 T cell receptor beta chains below was sequenced from the same sample in a study of T-cell memory formation after mild COVID-19. TCRdb reprocessed the 5' RACE reads with MiXCR, giving one entry per CDR3 protein. This table holds some 15,000 distinct CDR3 sequences, approximately 19% found once. The sequenced material came from PBMCs or a T cell subset sorted from them (not recorded which). Source of these receptors: an adult woman who had mild COVID-19 (a few samples of this study predate the infection). Cell type and time point are not known.

This clonotype was seen at least ten times. The genes are TRBV9 and TRBJ1-2; D remains ambiguous. The CDR3 length is 15 residues. The ends were cut back, 0 bases at V and 1 base at J, with 10 bases in the middle. Germline V lookup: CDR1 SGDLS, CDR2 YYNGEE. The CDR3 sequence is CASSVGAGGNYGYTF. The CDR3 coding sequence is TGTGCCAGCAGCGTAGGGGCAGGCGGTAACTATGGCTACACCTTC.

This clonotype was observed many times. This sequence joins TRBV7-9 and TRBJ2-7; 10 bases match TRBD2. Unmatched junction bases numbered 7, after V lost 5 bases and J lost 3 bases. This CDR3 contains 15 residues. Germline CDR1 is SEHNR and CDR2 is FQNEAQ (reference sequence). The CDR3 here is CASSTTSGTDYEQYF. In DNA, the CDR3 is TGTGCCAGCAGCACCACTAGCGGGACTGACTACGAGCAGTACTTC.

This clonotype has ten or more counts. The V and J genes are TRBV6-1 and TRBJ1-2; possible D gene TRBD1, 6 bases. V was clipped by 4 bases and J by 3 bases, with 12 bases between them. CDR3 length: 14 residues. CDR1 is MNHNS and CDR2 is SASEGT in the germline V gene. CDR3 residues: CASSVDRNYYGYTF. DNA for the CDR3: TGTGCCAGCAGTGTCGACAGGAATTACTATGGCTACACCTTC.

This clonotype was observed at least ten times. The chain is built from TRBV3-1 and TRBJ2-3; 11 nucleotides match TRBD2. Germline assignment: CDR1 LGHDT and CDR2 YNNKEL (reference sequence). Trimming took 7 bases from V and 0 from J; bases not matched to a gene: 12. The CDR3 loop spans 18 amino acids. Written as DNA, the CDR3 is TGTGCCAGCACTCTAGGTCCTAGCGGGGGGTCTAGCACAGATACGCAGTATTTT. Its translation: CASTLGPSGGSSTDTQYF.

This clonotype was observed a handful of times. The chain couples TRBV20-1 to TRBJ2-7; D is uncertain. This CDR3 has 13 amino acids. Trimming shortened V by 0 bases and J by 6 bases, and 12 bases separated the two germline ends. Germline values: CDR1 DFQATT, CDR2 SNEGSKA (reference sequence). The CDR3 bases are TGCAGTGCTAGAGAATTGGGCGTACTCGAGCAGTACTTC. Translated, it gives CSARELGVLEQYF.

This clonotype was counted many times. The chain links TRBV6-5 to TRBJ2-1; perhaps TRBD2 as D (6 bases). Trimming took off 6 bases at V and 4 bases at J, with 28 bases between the two ends. CDR3 length: 19 amino acids. The germline V gene encodes CDR1 MNHEY and CDR2 SVGAGI. The DNA of the CDR3 is TGTGCCAGCAGCCTCGAAGATTTTTTGGGGGAGGCACAATACAATGAGCAGTTCTTC. It specifies CASSLEDFLGEAQYNEQFF.

This clonotype was recorded at least ten times. The genes are TRBV9 and TRBJ1-2; D might be TRBD1 (5 bases). The V end was cut by 0 bases, the J end by 4 bases, with 19 bases between. This CDR3 has 17 residues. Per germline, CDR1 SGDLS and CDR2 YYNGEE. CDR3 coding DNA: TGTGCCAGCAGCGTAGGGGACGGAAACCTTAACCTCTATGGCTACACCTTC. It is translated as CASSVGDGNLNLYGYTF.